This TCR beta chain emerged from a study of cytomegalovirus exposure and HLA in healthy donors. Study-wide findings and caveats: Roughly uniform sequencing depth across donors was assumed, possibly incorrectly. HLA alleles showed associations with 15,000 to 20,000 TCR beta sequences in a later analysis, at a 0.05 false discovery rate.

A word on this clone: Its cognate antigen is unknown.

Both 60 Vbeta primers and 13 Jbeta primers went into the PCR. Authors' methods: Among the unique TCR beta chains that a later analysis counted, 75 million to 85 million in all, 9.5 million to 11 million were shared. Method: immunoSEQ multiplex PCR; TCRdb's copy keeps in-frame clones and lacks some. V and J calls and clone size follow that table, whereas D and trimming were derived from the DNA. The sample contains 250,000 to 300,000 clones, around 90% of which appear only once. V lost 7 bases and J 0 bases, leaving 16 bases between the germline ends. The CDR3 is made up of 16 amino acids. Germline V gene data show CDR1 as SGHVS and CDR2 as FQNEAQ.

The gene calls are TRBV7-8 and TRBJ2-1, with D perhaps matching TRBD1 (5 bases). Sequencing input: PBMCs. This clonotype was sampled from a girl aged 2 to 10 in good health and CMV-seronegative. The CDR3 nucleotides are TGTGCCAGCAACCGACAGAGTCGAAGCTCCTACAATGAGCAGTTCTTC. Its protein is CASNRQSRSSYNEQFF.